The following is a T cell receptor beta chain sequence with its context. This entry comes from a study of blood T cell repertoires in COVID-19. As for the study in general: The origin of the acute and convalescent COVID-19 samples was the United States, Italy and Spain. PBMCs, B-cell-depleted T cells, or T cells were the source of the cDNA or gDNA that made up the material.

Methods used by the authors: Reference gene primer amplification gave nucleated cell count estimates. Here immunoSEQ multiplex PCR was the method, and the copy in TCRdb shows in-frame clones only, minus some. V, J and clone size derive from that table, while D and trimming were established from the DNA sequence. The data contain more than 200,000 clones, about 90% of them singletons. This CDR3 comprises 13 residues. V lost 4 bases to trimming and J lost 4 bases, with 9 bases between them. Germline values: CDR1 SGHRS, CDR2 YFSETQ. The Seattle patients, enrolled during active infection, were followed longitudinally.

The sample consisted of peripheral blood. The chain carries TRBV5-1 and TRBJ1-5, with D possibly matching TRBD1 (6 bases). This TCR was sampled from a man aged 25 to 45 with COVID-19, enrolled during active disease. Here the CDR3 DNA reads TGCGCCAGCAGCATGGACAGTAATCAGCCCCAGCATTTT. Translated: CASSMDSNQPQHF.